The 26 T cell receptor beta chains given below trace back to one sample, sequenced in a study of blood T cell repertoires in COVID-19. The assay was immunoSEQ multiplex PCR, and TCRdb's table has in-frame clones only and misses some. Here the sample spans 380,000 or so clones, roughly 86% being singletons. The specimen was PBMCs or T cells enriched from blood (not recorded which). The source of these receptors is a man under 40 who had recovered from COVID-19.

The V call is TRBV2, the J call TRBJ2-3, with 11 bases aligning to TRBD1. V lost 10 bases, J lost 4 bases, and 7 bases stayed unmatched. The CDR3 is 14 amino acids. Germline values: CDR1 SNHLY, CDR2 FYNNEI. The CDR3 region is CATALGQGADTQYF. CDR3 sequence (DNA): TGTGCCACCGCTCTGGGACAGGGGGCAGATACGCAGTATTTT.

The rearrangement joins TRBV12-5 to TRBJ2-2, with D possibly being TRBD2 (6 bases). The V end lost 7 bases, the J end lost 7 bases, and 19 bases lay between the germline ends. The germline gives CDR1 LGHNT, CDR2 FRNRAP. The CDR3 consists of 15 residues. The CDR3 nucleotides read TGTGCTAGTGCGCCTGGGTCTCGGGGGAGCGGGGAGCTGTTTTTT. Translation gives CASAPGSRGSGELFF.

The CDR3 bases are TGTGCCAGCAGTTACCCGGGACAGGCCCAAGGGCCCCAGCATTTT. The encoded protein is CASSYPGQAQGPQHF. The chain joins TRBV6-2 or TRBV6-3 to TRBJ1-5, with TRBD1 matching over 8 bases. The CDR3 loop spans 15 amino acids. The V gene's germline CDR1 is MNHEY and CDR2 SVGEGT. Trimming cost V 2 bases and J 9 bases; bases outside gene matches: 9.

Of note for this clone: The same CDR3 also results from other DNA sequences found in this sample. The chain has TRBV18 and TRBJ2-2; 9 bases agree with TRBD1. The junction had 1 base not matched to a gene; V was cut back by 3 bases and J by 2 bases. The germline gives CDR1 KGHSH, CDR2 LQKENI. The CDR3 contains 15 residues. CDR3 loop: CASSPDRGNTGELFF. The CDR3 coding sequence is TGTGCCAGCTCACCGGACAGGGGTAACACCGGGGAGCTGTTTTTT.

The CDR3 loop reads CASSFLHRDNSYEQYF. The CDR3 DNA reads as TGTGCCAGCAGTTTCCTTCATCGGGACAACTCCTACGAGCAGTACTTC. The chain employs TRBV6-6 and TRBJ2-7; tentative D call: TRBD1 (6 bases). Deletions cut 4 bases from V and 0 bases from J, with 16 bases between. This CDR3 contains 16 residues. In germline, CDR1 is MNHNY, CDR2 SVGAGI (reference sequence).

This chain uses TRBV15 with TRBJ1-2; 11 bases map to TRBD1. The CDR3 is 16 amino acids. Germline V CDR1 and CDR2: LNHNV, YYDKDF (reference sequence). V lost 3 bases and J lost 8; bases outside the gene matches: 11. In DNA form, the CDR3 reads TGTGCCACCAGCAGGGGACTAGGACAGGGGGCGAGAGGCTACACCTTC. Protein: CATSRGLGQGARGYTF.

CDR3 in DNA: TGTGCCAGCAGCGGAGACACTGAAGCTTTCTTT. Protein: CASSGDTEAFF. V and J are TRBV27 and TRBJ1-1; no firm D call. Trimming cost V 6 bases and J 3 bases, with 5 bases left between them. The CDR3 extends over 11 amino acids. Per the germline V gene, CDR1 is MNHEY and CDR2 is SMNVEV (reference sequence).

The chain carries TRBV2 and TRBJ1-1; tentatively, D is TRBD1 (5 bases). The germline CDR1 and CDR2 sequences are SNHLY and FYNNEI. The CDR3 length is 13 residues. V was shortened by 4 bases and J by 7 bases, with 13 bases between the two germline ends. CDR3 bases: TGTGCCAGCAGTGGGCGACAGCCTTTTGAAGCTTTCTTT. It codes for CASSGRQPFEAFF.

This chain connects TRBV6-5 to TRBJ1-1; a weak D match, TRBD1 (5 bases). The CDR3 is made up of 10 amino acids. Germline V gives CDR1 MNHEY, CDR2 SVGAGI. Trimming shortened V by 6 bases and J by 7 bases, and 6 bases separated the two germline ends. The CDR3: CASSTGEAFF. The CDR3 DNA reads TGTGCCAGCAGCACAGGTGAAGCTTTCTTT.

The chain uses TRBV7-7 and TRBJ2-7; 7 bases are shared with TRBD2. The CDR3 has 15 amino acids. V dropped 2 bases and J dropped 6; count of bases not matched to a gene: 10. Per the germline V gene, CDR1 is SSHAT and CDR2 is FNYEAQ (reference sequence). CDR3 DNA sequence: TGTGCCAGCAGCTTACGGGAAGGACTAGTCGGCGAGCAGTACTTC. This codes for CASSLREGLVGEQYF.

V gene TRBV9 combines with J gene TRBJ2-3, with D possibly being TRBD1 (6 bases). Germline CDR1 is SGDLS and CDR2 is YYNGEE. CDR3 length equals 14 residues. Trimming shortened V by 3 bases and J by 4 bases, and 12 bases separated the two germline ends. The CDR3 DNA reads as TGTGCCAGCAGCGGAGGGGACACCCCAGATACGCAGTATTTT. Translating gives CASSGGDTPDTQYF.

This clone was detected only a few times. CDR3: CASSSRGQPQHF. The CDR3 DNA reads TGTGCCAGCAGTTCTCGTGGCCAGCCCCAGCATTTT. This rearrangement joins TRBV7-9 to TRBJ1-5; D ambiguous. Germline V lookup: CDR1 SEHNR, CDR2 FQNEAQ (reference sequence). This CDR3 comprises 12 residues. Trimming removed 6 bases from V and 7 bases from J, with 10 bases in between.

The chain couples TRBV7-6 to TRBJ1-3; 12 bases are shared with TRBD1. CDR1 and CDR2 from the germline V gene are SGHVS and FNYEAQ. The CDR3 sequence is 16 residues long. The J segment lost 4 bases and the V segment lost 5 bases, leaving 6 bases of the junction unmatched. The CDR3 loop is CASSPGQGARGNTIYF. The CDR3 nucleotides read TGTGCCAGCAGCCCGGGACAGGGGGCGCGCGGAAACACCATATATTTT. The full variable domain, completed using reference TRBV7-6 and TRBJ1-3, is GAGVSQSPRYKVTKRGQDVALRCDPISGHVSLYWYRQALGQGPEFLTYFNYEAQQDKSGLPNDRFSAERPEGSISTLTIQRTEQRDSAMYRCASSPGQGARGNTIYFGEGSWLTVV.

The DNA of the CDR3 is TGTGCCAGCAGTGACAGGGTTAACACTGAAGCTTTCTTT. Its translation: CASSDRVNTEAFF. The chain has TRBV3-1 (or the pseudogene TRBV3-2) and TRBJ1-1, with TRBD1 matching 7 bases. Germline CDR1 and CDR2: LGHDT and YNNKEL (reference sequence). The CDR3 runs to 13 residues. The junction had 3 bases not matched to a gene; V was cut back by 6 bases and J by 2 bases.

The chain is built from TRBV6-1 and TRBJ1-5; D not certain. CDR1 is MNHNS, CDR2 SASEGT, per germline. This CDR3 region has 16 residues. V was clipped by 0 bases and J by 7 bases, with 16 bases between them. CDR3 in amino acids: CASSEAQRGKSQPQHF. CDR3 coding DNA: TGTGCCAGCAGTGAAGCTCAGCGCGGGAAGTCCCAGCCCCAGCATTTT.

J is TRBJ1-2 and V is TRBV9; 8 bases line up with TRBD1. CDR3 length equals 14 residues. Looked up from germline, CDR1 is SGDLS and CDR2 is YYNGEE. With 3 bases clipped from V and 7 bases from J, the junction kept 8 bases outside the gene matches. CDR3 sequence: CASSDTGGAGGYTF. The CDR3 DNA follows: TGTGCCAGCAGCGATACAGGGGGAGCCGGTGGCTACACCTTC. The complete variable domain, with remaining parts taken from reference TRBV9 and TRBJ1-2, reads DSGVTQTPKHLITATGQRVTLRCSPRSGDLSVYWYQQSLDQGLQFLIQYYNGEERAKGNILERFSAQQFPDLHSELNLSSLELGDSALYFCASSDTGGAGGYTFGSGTRLTVV.

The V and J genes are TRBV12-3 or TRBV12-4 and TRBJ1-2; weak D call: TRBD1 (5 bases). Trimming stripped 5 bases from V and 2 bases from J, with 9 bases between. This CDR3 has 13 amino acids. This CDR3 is CASSRQTNYGYTF. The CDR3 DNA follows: TGTGCCAGCAGTCGACAGACGAACTATGGCTACACCTTC.

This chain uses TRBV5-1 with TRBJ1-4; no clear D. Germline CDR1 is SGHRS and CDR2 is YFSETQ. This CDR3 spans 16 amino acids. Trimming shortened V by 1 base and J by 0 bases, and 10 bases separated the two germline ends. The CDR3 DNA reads TGCGCCAGCAGCTTGACTAGGCCGACAACTAATGAAAAACTGTTTTTT. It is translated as CASSLTRPTTNEKLFF.

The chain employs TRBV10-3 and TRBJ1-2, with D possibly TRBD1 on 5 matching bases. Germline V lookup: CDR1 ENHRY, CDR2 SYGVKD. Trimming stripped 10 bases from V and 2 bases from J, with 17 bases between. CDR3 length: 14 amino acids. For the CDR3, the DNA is TGTGCCACCGGAATGGCGGGGGGAAACTATGGCTACACCTTC. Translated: CATGMAGGNYGYTF.

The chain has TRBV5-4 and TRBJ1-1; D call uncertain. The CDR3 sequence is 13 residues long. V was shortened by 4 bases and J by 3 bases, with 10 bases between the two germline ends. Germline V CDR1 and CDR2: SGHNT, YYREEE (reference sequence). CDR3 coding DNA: TGTGCCAGCAGCGCCGAGCGGGACACTGAAGCTTTCTTT. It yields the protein CASSAERDTEAFF.

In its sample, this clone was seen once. This CDR3 reads CASKSTTNTEAFF. The CDR3 DNA follows: TGTGCCAGCAAATCGACAACCAACACTGAAGCTTTCTTT. The V gene is TRBV6-5, the J gene TRBJ1-1; no reliable D call. This CDR3 comprises 13 residues. Germline CDR1 is MNHEY and CDR2 is SVGAGI. V was clipped by 7 bases and J by 2 bases, with 11 bases between them.

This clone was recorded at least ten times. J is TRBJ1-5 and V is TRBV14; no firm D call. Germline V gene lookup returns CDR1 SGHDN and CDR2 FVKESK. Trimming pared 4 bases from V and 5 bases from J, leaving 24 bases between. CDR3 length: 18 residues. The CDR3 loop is CASSPSHPADPRDQPQHF. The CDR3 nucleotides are TGTGCCAGCAGCCCTAGCCACCCGGCGGACCCCAGAGATCAGCCCCAGCATTTT.

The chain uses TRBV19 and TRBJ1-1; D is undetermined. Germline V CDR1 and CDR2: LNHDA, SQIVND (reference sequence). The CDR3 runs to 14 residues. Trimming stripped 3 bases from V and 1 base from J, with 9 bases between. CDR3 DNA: TGTGCCAGTAGTATGTGGCGGGAGAACACTGAAGCTTTCTTT. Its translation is CASSMWRENTEAFF.

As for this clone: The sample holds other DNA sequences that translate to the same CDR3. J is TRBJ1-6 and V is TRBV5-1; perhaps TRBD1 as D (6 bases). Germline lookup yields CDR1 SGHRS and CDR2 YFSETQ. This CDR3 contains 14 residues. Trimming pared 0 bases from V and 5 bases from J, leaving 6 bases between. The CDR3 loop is CASSLGQDNSPLHF. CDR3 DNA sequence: TGCGCCAGCAGCTTGGGACAGGATAATTCACCCCTCCACTTT.

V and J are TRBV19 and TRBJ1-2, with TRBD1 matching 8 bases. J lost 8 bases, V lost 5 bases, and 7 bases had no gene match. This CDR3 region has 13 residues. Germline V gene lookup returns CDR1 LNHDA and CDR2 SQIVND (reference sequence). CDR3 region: CASSGAGGDGYTF. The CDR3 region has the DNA TGTGCCAGTAGTGGGGCAGGGGGCGACGGCTACACCTTC.

This CDR3 reads CAITGGVAEAFF. In nucleotides, the CDR3 is TGTGCCATCACCGGAGGGGTAGCTGAAGCTTTCTTT. The chain has TRBV10-3 and TRBJ1-1; TRBD1 is a possible D gene (5 bases). Trimming pared 7 bases from V and 6 bases from J, leaving 12 bases between. CDR1 is ENHRY, CDR2 SYGVKD, per germline. The CDR3 is made up of 12 amino acids.